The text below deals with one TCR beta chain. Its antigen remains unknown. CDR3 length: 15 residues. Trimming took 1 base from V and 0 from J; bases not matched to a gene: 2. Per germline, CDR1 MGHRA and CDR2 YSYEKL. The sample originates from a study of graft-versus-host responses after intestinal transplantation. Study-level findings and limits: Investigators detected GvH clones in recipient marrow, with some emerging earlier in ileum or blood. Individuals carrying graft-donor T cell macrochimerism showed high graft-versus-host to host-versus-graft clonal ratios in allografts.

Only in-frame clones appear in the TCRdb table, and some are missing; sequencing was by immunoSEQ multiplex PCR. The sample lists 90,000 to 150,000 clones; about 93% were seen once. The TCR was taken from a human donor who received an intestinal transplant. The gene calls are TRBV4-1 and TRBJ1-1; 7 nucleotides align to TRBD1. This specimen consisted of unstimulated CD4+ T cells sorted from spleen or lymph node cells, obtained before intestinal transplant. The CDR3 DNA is TGCGCCAGCAGCCAAGCGGACAGGATGAACACTGAAGCTTTCTTT. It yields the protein CASSQADRMNTEAFF.